This entry is about one T cell receptor beta chain. Its target is unknown. This sample is part of a study of neoadjuvant nivolumab and ipilimumab in lung cancer. Study-wide background: Patients got nivolumab 3 mg/kg on days 1, 15 and 29; combination added ipilimumab 1 mg/kg day 1.

Trimming stripped 4 bases from V and 13 bases from J, with 11 bases between. CDR3 length: 12 amino acids. Germline V gives CDR1 LNHDA, CDR2 SQIVND (reference sequence). This table comes from immunoSEQ multiplex PCR, and its TCRdb copy is limited to in-frame clones, with some not included. The sample consists of 25,000 to 35,000 clones, roughly nine tenths of them appearing once. Study-wide findings and caveats: From pretherapy to surgery, tumor richness and clonality rose with dual therapy. Resected tumors had greater TCR richness and clonality than uninvolved lung. TCR sequencing covered a small number of samples.

The rearrangement uses TRBV19 and TRBJ1-6; D gene ambiguous. This sequence originates from an adult with non-small cell lung cancer. Sample: peripheral blood, taken after neoadjuvant nivolumab, alone or with ipilimumab, at or shortly before surgery. The CDR3 reads CASSTRDPPLHF. CDR3 DNA: TGTGCCAGTAGTACTCGGGATCCTCCCCTCCACTTT.